Below are 13 T cell receptor beta chains sequenced from a single sample in a study of post-analysis software for immune sequencing data. Findings of the study overall: Controls had lower frequencies than patients of roughly five TRBV segments, which included TRBV5-6, TRBV5-1 and TRBV20-1.

What these receptors recognize is not known. Prepared TCR beta cDNA libraries contained unique molecular identifiers. One entry per CDR3 protein results from TCRdb running MiXCR on the PCR reads. The sample holds some 690,000 distinct CDR3 sequences, 55% to 60% seen once. The specimen was blood. The receptors stem from a girl under 10 years old with multiple sclerosis.

V and J are TRBV7-2 and TRBJ1-2, with D possibly matching TRBD1 (5 bases). Germline CDR1 is SGHTA and CDR2 is FQGNSA. The germline V and J ends were trimmed by 2 bases and 7 bases, with 14 bases remaining between them. The CDR3 has 14 amino acids. In DNA, the CDR3 is TGTGCCAGCAGCTTACCACAGGACTGGGCTGGCTACACCTTC. This sequence encodes CASSLPQDWAGYTF.

The chain uses TRBV5-1 and TRBJ2-1, with D perhaps given as TRBD1 or TRBD2 (5 bases each). The CDR3 consists of 16 residues. V was shortened by 3 bases and J by 2 bases, with 15 bases between the two germline ends. The germline gives CDR1 SGHRS, CDR2 YFSETQ. DNA of the CDR3: TGCGCCAGCAGCTGGGGGTCCCGAGGCCCCTACAATGAGCAGTTCTTC. Protein product: CASSWGSRGPYNEQFF.

The chain uses TRBV2 and TRBJ2-7, with a weak D call TRBD1 (5 bases). Looked up from germline, CDR1 is SNHLY and CDR2 is FYNNEI. This CDR3 spans 13 amino acids. Trimming took off 4 bases at V and 0 bases at J, with 7 bases between the two ends. The CDR3 sequence: CASSGGNSYEQYF. Written as DNA, the CDR3 is TGTGCCAGCAGTGGGGGCAACTCCTACGAGCAGTACTTC.

Points on this clonotype: One end of the junction does not line up with germline, which may come from a read error. This sequence joins TRBV11-2 and TRBJ1-4; TRBD1 matches 7 bases. The germline CDR1 and CDR2 sequences are SGHAT and FQNNGV. The CDR3 consists of 14 residues. The CDR3 DNA reads as TGTGCCAGCAGCCCAGGGACAGCGAATGAAAAACGGTTTTTT. Amino acid sequence: CASSPGTANEKRFF.

CDR3 nucleotides: TGTGCCAGCAGCCAGGGAATCTACGAGCAGTACTTC. As protein: CASSQGIYEQYF. The chain uses TRBV7-9 and TRBJ2-4; possibly TRBD1 for D (5 bases). The J call is doubtful: the DNA matches TRBJ2-7 better. CDR3 length equals 12 residues. CDR1 and CDR2 from the germline V gene are SEHNR and FQNEAQ (reference sequence).

This clonotype came up a few times. The rearrangement links TRBV20-1 to TRBJ1-5, with TRBD1 identical over 8 bases. The V segment lost 1 base and the J segment 3 bases; nucleotides outside the gene matches: 8. CDR1 DFQATT and CDR2 SNEGSKA come from the germline V gene (reference sequence). The CDR3 spans 16 residues. The CDR3 nucleotides are TGCAGTGCTAGAGCCAACAGGGGGGGCCTCAATCAGCCCCAGCATTTT. This gives the protein CSARANRGGLNQPQHF.

This clonotype was seen a handful of times. The chain has TRBV29-1 and TRBJ1-1; D is undetermined. Trimming stripped 1 base from V and 1 base from J, with 10 bases between. This CDR3 has 14 residues. CDR1 SQVTM and CDR2 ANQGSEA come from the germline V gene. The CDR3 nucleotides read TGCAGCGTTGAAGGATTCCAGGAGAACACTGAAGCTTTCTTT. Its protein is CSVEGFQENTEAFF.

This clonotype was recorded only once. The chain carries TRBV7-9 and TRBJ2-3; D not resolved. Looked up from germline, CDR1 is SEHNR and CDR2 is FQNEAQ (reference sequence). V was trimmed by 5 bases and J by 5 bases, leaving 8 bases between them. The CDR3 is 12 residues long. The CDR3 is CASSRVEDTQYF. The DNA of the CDR3 is TGTGCCAGCAGCCGGGTCGAAGATACGCAGTATTTT.

This clonotype was detected only a few times. The genes are TRBV5-1 and TRBJ2-5; 7 bases agree with TRBD1. J gave up 2 bases and V 3 bases, and 7 bases lay outside the gene matches. The germline V gene has CDR1 SGHRS and CDR2 YFSETQ. The CDR3 consists of 15 residues. CDR3 amino acids: CASSSVRDSQETQYF. Written as DNA, the CDR3 is TGCGCCAGCAGCTCAGTCCGGGACAGTCAAGAGACCCAGTACTTC. The whole variable domain, remainder taken from reference TRBV5-1 and TRBJ2-5, is KAGVTQTPRYLIKTRGQQVTLSCSPISGHRSVSWYQQTPGQGLQFLFEYFSETQRNKGNFPGRFSGRQFSNSRSEMNVSTLELGDSALYLCASSSVRDSQETQYFGPGTRLLVL.

The chain joins TRBV7-2 to TRBJ2-7, with 11 bases identical to TRBD2. The CDR3 is made up of 16 amino acids. J lost 0 bases, V lost 1 base, and 2 bases had no gene match. The germline V gene encodes CDR1 SGHTA and CDR2 FQGNSA. The CDR3 protein is CASSLGGLADSYEQYF. CDR3 DNA sequence: TGTGCCAGCAGCTTAGGGGGACTAGCGGACTCCTACGAGCAGTACTTC.

The chain couples TRBV5-1 to TRBJ2-6, with D hard to call. The V end lost 0 bases, the J end lost 0 bases, and 10 bases lay between the germline ends. The CDR3 extends over 17 amino acids. Germline V gives CDR1 SGHRS, CDR2 YFSETQ. CDR3 bases: TGCGCCAGCAGCTTGGGGACGAGACTCTCTGGGGCCAACGTCCTGACTTTC. The encoded protein is CASSLGTRLSGANVLTF.

As regards this clonotype: At one of its ends the junction is not consistent with the germline gene, which may arise from a read error. The chain couples TRBV7-9 to TRBJ1-1; no reliable D call. CDR1 and CDR2 (germline): SEHNR, FQNEAQ (reference sequence). CDR3 length: 14 amino acids. The CDR3 DNA sequence: TGTGTCAGCAGCCACGCGAATGGGTGGACTGAAGCTTTCTTT. It translates to CVSSHANGWTEAFF.

The genes are TRBV15 and TRBJ2-2; D is ambiguous. Germline loops: CDR1 LNHNV, CDR2 YYDKDF (reference sequence). CDR3 length: 13 amino acids. The germline V and J ends were trimmed by 0 bases and 7 bases, with 6 bases remaining between them. The CDR3 is CATSRDGRGELFF. CDR3 coding DNA: TGTGCCACCAGCAGAGATGGGCGCGGGGAGCTGTTTTTT.